The present entry profiles one T cell receptor beta chain with its context. As yet, its antigen is unknown. Repertoires were generated with immunoSEQ multiplex PCR, while TCRdb's copy carries only in-frame clones and drops some. The sample lists about 62,000 clones, 88% occurring once. The sample is drawn from a study of OX40 agonist ivuxolimab in advanced cancers. Turning to the study itself: Cohort: approximately 83% men, mean age 60, aged roughly 23 to 79. Study findings and constraints: At doses 0.1 to 3.0 mg/kg, CD4+ and CD8+ clones expanded.

The CDR3 is made up of 11 amino acids. Between the trimmed V and J ends, which lost 1 base and 8 bases, there was a span of 4 bases. The germline V gene encodes CDR1 SGDLS and CDR2 YYNGEE. The sequenced sample was CD4+ or CD8+ T cells sorted from blood, obtained in a trial of the OX40 agonist ivuxolimab. This rearrangement joins TRBV9 to TRBJ2-1; no definite D call. This TCR was recovered from an adult with an advanced solid tumor such as melanoma, head and neck, liver or kidney cancer. The CDR3 DNA reads as TGTGCCAGCAGCGTAAGGGATGAGCAGTTCTTC. This encodes CASSVRDEQFF.